The TCR beta chain described here comes from a study of T cell responses to AZD1222 COVID-19 vaccine. Study-wide results and limits: Within unmutated variant regions lay the reported targets of nearly half of spike-specific TCRs. Spike-specific TCR breadth rose after two AZD1222 doses, and depth rose as well.

Profiled with immunoSEQ multiplex PCR; TCRdb holds only in-frame clones, not every one. The table shows about 90,000 clones, with approximately 90% occurring only once. About this clone: Its target is unknown.

The sequence was collected from an adult who received the AZD1222 COVID-19 vaccine. The material was peripheral blood, obtained 28 days after the second AZD1222 dose.

The CDR3 loop is CASSLSRRDRAFF. In DNA form, the CDR3 reads TGTGCCAGCAGTTTATCTCGCAGGGATCGAGCTTTCTTT. This chain joins TRBV12-3 or TRBV12-4 and TRBJ1-1; tentatively, D is TRBD1 (5 bases). Between the trimmed V and J ends, which lost 2 bases and 10 bases, there was a span of 14 bases. This CDR3 is built from 13 residues.